The next 27 T cell receptor beta chains were all read from a single sample in a study of shared clonotypes between healthy human individuals. Terminally differentiated effector memory CD45RA+ cells were excluded from the naive CD8 cells, which were CD45RO-negative and positively selected for CCR7. Sequencing used immunoSEQ multiplex PCR; TCRdb keeps in-frame clones, though not all of them. The top ten clones hold less than 2% of a sample with over 2,000,000 clones, just under 95% of them seen once. The specimen was naive CD8+ T cells from PBMCs. These receptors were taken from a man between 18 and 35 years old in good health. Some clones in this sample may be carry-over from other donors' samples.

This clone came up once. The chain combines TRBV4-3 with TRBJ1-5; D unresolved. The CDR3 length is 15 residues. V was cut by 1 base and J by 1 base, with 8 bases left in between. The germline V gene encodes CDR1 LGHNA and CDR2 YSLEER. The CDR3 DNA sequence: TGCGCCAGCAGCCAAGTCCTGGACAGCAATCAGCCCCAGCATTTT. Its translation: CASSQVLDSNQPQHF.

This clone was detected only once. The chain links TRBV13 to TRBJ2-5, with 14 bases fitting TRBD2. CDR3 size: 18 residues. Losses at the gene ends were 4 bases for V and 2 bases for J; bases not matched to a gene: 9. Germline V gene data show CDR1 as PRHDT and CDR2 as FYEKMQ (reference sequence). The CDR3 sequence is CASSCTGTSGSWQETQYF. The CDR3 nucleotides are TGTGCCAGCAGCTGCACCGGGACTAGCGGGAGTTGGCAAGAGACCCAGTACTTC.

This rearrangement joins TRBV10-2 to TRBJ2-2, with a tentative D call TRBD1 (6 bases). There are 14 residues in the CDR3. Germline V CDR1 and CDR2: WSHSY, SAAADI. The V end lost 6 bases, the J end lost 2 bases, and 10 bases lay between the germline ends. CDR3 DNA: TGCGCCAGCAGACCGGACAGAAACACCGGGGAGCTGTTTTTT. Translating gives CASRPDRNTGELFF.

This clone has more than one count but fewer than ten. The CDR3, as DNA: TGTGCCAGCAGTTTGGACGGATCCCGCTACAATGAGCAGTTCTTC. Protein product: CASSLDGSRYNEQFF. The chain combines TRBV6-5 with TRBJ2-1; D call uncertain. Germline CDR1 reads MNHEY; CDR2 reads SVGAGI. The ends were cut back, 4 bases at V and 3 bases at J, with 13 bases in the middle. CDR3 length: 15 residues.

The rearrangement links TRBV28 to TRBJ1-5; no firm D call. This CDR3 is 14 amino acids long. Germline CDR1 reads MDHEN; CDR2 reads SYDVKM. Trimming took 1 base from V and 6 from J, leaving 10 bases between them. CDR3 protein: CASSLLPVGQPQHF. The CDR3 nucleotides read TGTGCCAGCAGTTTATTGCCCGTTGGTCAGCCCCAGCATTTT.

This rearrangement joins TRBV4-3 to TRBJ1-3; D uncertain. This CDR3 is built from 15 residues. V was trimmed by 0 bases and J by 4 bases, leaving 10 bases between them. Germline V gene data show CDR1 as LGHNA and CDR2 as YSLEER. The DNA for the CDR3 is TGCGCCAGCAGCCAAGAGGAACACCGCGGAAACACCATATATTTT. Protein: CASSQEEHRGNTIYF.

J is TRBJ1-3 and V is TRBV9; possibly TRBD1 for D (5 bases). This CDR3 has 16 amino acids. Looked up from germline, CDR1 is SGDLS and CDR2 is YYNGEE. V shed 3 bases and J shed 0 bases, with 13 bases lying between them. CDR3 bases: TGTGCCAGCAGCGGAGGGGAGCTTACCTCTGGAAACACCATATATTTT. It specifies CASSGGELTSGNTIYF.

J is TRBJ2-1 and V is TRBV15; D is uncertain. Trimming pared 4 bases from V and 0 bases from J, leaving 10 bases between. This CDR3 has 15 amino acids. Germline CDR1 is LNHNV and CDR2 is YYDKDF (reference sequence). The CDR3 region is CATSTDLSSYNEQFF. DNA of the CDR3: TGTGCCACCAGCACAGACTTGAGCTCCTACAATGAGCAGTTCTTC.

V is TRBV7-8 and J is TRBJ1-2; D remains ambiguous. Trimming removed 4 bases at V and 3 bases at J, with 15 bases between. Germline CDR1 SGHVS, CDR2 FQNEAQ. This CDR3 has 15 residues. CDR3 amino acids: CASSSRAGWDYGYTF. The CDR3 DNA reads TGTGCCAGCAGCTCGAGGGCGGGGTGGGACTATGGCTACACCTTC.

This chain joins TRBV29-1 and TRBJ2-1, with D hard to call. Trimming shortened V by 4 bases and J by 1 base, and 11 bases separated the two germline ends. The V gene's germline CDR1 is SQVTM and CDR2 ANQGSEA. CDR3 length: 14 amino acids. CDR3 sequence (DNA): TGCAGCGTTGTTTTCGTAATATCCTACAATGAGCAGTTCTTC. Translating it yields CSVVFVISYNEQFF.

The chain recombines TRBV4-1 with TRBJ1-1, with D unclear. Germline CDR1 is MGHRA and CDR2 is YSYEKL. This CDR3 has 16 amino acids. V lost 4 bases to trimming and J lost 0 bases, with 15 bases between them. The CDR3 loop reads CASSLRRETMNTEAFF. The CDR3 DNA reads TGCGCCAGCAGCCTCAGAAGGGAAACCATGAACACTGAAGCTTTCTTT.

This chain joins TRBV6-6 and TRBJ1-1; a possible D gene is TRBD1 (5 bases). V was shortened by 7 bases and J by 0 bases, with 15 bases between the two germline ends. CDR1 is MNHNY and CDR2 is SVGAGI in the germline V gene (reference sequence). The CDR3 spans 15 residues. The CDR3 coding sequence is TGTGCCAGCAATCCCAAGGGGACTATGAACACTGAAGCTTTCTTT. Protein: CASNPKGTMNTEAFF.

The rearrangement links TRBV6-1 to TRBJ2-7, with TRBD1 as a possible D gene (5 bases). This CDR3 has 17 amino acids. The V end lost 2 bases, the J end lost 6 bases, and 23 bases lay between the germline ends. Germline V gives CDR1 MNHNS, CDR2 SASEGT. This CDR3 is CASSEQGGSLILREQYF. CDR3 DNA sequence: TGTGCCAGCAGTGAACAGGGTGGATCCCTTATCCTACGCGAGCAGTACTTC.

As concerns this clone: Other nucleotide sequences in the sample specify the same CDR3. The genes are TRBV7-8 and TRBJ2-1; 13 bases map to TRBD2. The V gene's germline CDR1 is SGHVS and CDR2 FQNEAQ. The J segment lost 3 bases and the V segment lost 5 bases, leaving 7 bases of the junction unmatched. The CDR3 length is 17 residues. CDR3 protein: CASSPRLAGGGYNEQFF. The CDR3 DNA follows: TGTGCCAGCAGCCCAAGACTAGCGGGGGGAGGCTACAATGAGCAGTTCTTC.

This clone was recorded a few times. The V call is TRBV7-9, the J call TRBJ1-1; D perhaps matches TRBD1 (5 bases). Germline V gene data show CDR1 as SEHNR and CDR2 as FQNEAQ (reference sequence). The V end was cut by 3 bases, the J end by 6 bases, with 11 bases between. This CDR3 is 13 amino acids long. The CDR3 region is CASSFAQGAEAFF. In DNA, the CDR3 is TGTGCCAGCAGCTTTGCTCAGGGTGCTGAAGCTTTCTTT.

The chain uses TRBV9 and TRBJ2-2; 7 nucleotides agree with TRBD2. The V gene end was trimmed by 3 bases and the J gene end by 4 bases; junction bases not matched to a gene: 3. The germline CDR1 and CDR2 sequences are SGDLS and YYNGEE. The CDR3 is 14 residues long. The CDR3 region has the DNA TGTGCCAGCAGCGAGCGGGGAGGCACCGGGGAGCTGTTTTTT. Translating gives CASSERGGTGELFF.

The chain combines TRBV13 with TRBJ1-2; 8 bases are a match to TRBD1. This CDR3 has 15 amino acids. Germline loops: CDR1 PRHDT, CDR2 FYEKMQ (reference sequence). Unmatched junction bases numbered 8, after V lost 0 bases and J lost 8 bases. CDR3 sequence: CASSLGLNRGGGYTF. CDR3 DNA sequence: TGTGCCAGCAGCTTAGGTTTGAACAGGGGGGGAGGCTACACCTTC. Full variable domain (rest looked up from reference TRBV13 and TRBJ1-2): AAGVIQSPRHLIKEKRETATLKCYPIPRHDTVYWYQQGPGQDPQFLISFYEKMQSDKGSIPDRFSAQQFSDYHSELNMSSLELGDSALYFCASSLGLNRGGGYTFGSGTRLTVV.

This rearrangement joins TRBV7-3 to TRBJ2-1, with TRBD2 identical over 9 bases. Germline V gene sequence: CDR1 SGHTA, CDR2 FQGTGA. J lost 3 bases, V lost 4 bases, and 7 bases had no gene match. The CDR3 is 16 amino acids. CDR3 sequence reads: CASSYHSGRDYNEQFF. The CDR3 bases are TGTGCCAGCAGCTACCATAGCGGGAGAGACTACAATGAGCAGTTCTTC.

The CDR3 region is CASSLNGNTGELFF. In DNA, the CDR3 is TGTGCCAGCAGCTTGAACGGAAACACCGGGGAGCTGTTTTTT. V and J are TRBV11-3 and TRBJ2-2; D gene unclear. From germline, CDR1 is SGHNT and CDR2 YENEEA. The CDR3 has 14 residues. V was shortened by 3 bases and J by 2 bases, with 7 bases between the two germline ends.

The table lists this clone with a count of one. This specimen includes other DNA sequences encoding the same CDR3. V is TRBV9 and J is TRBJ2-1; the D gene is possibly TRBD2 (5 bases). V shed 1 base and J shed 3 bases, with 5 bases lying between them. The CDR3 spans 13 residues. Germline lookup yields CDR1 SGDLS and CDR2 YYNGEE. CDR3 region: CASSVSGYNEQFF. DNA of the CDR3: TGTGCCAGCAGCGTAAGCGGCTACAATGAGCAGTTCTTC.

The sample holds one count of this clone. The V gene is TRBV10-1, the J gene TRBJ2-7; 7 positions match TRBD1. Losses at the gene ends were 0 bases for V and 6 bases for J; bases not matched to a gene: 17. Germline V gene data show CDR1 as WNHNN and CDR2 as SYGVQD (reference sequence). The CDR3 spans 18 residues. The CDR3 bases are TGCGCCAGCAGTGAGTCAGGGAGACAGGGTGACCGCCGTTGCGAGCAGTACTTC. This sequence encodes CASSESGRQGDRRCEQYF.

V gene TRBV10-3 combines with J gene TRBJ1-2; D is undetermined. V was pared by 2 bases and J by 4 bases, with 14 bases between. The CDR3 has 15 amino acids. Germline values: CDR1 ENHRY, CDR2 SYGVKD. In DNA, the CDR3 is TGTGCCATCAGTGAGGGGAGGTCAGACACCTATGGCTACACCTTC. Translation: CAISEGRSDTYGYTF.

The J gene is TRBJ2-1, the V gene TRBV11-2, with 7 bases identical to TRBD2. This CDR3 has 13 residues. Germline values: CDR1 SGHAT, CDR2 FQNNGV. V lost 6 bases to trimming and J lost 9 bases; unmatched junction nucleotides: 8. In nucleotides, the CDR3 is TGTGCCAGCAGATCCATACTAGCGAGTGAGCAGTTCTTC. Amino acids: CASRSILASEQFF.

The chain combines TRBV9 with TRBJ1-5; weak D call: TRBD1 (5 bases). The germline V gene encodes CDR1 SGDLS and CDR2 YYNGEE. The CDR3 runs 14 residues. V was pared by 4 bases and J by 6 bases, with 14 bases between. DNA of the CDR3: TGTGCCAGCAGCCGGCGGGGGAAAGGTCAGCCCCAGCATTTT. It translates to CASSRRGKGQPQHF. Looking up the rest from reference TRBV9 and TRBJ1-5 gives the full variable domain: DSGVTQTPKHLITATGQRVTLRCSPRSGDLSVYWYQQSLDQGLQFLIQYYNGEERAKGNILERFSAQQFPDLHSELNLSSLELGDSALYFCASSRRGKGQPQHFGDGTRLSIL.

V and J are TRBV6-1 and TRBJ1-4; 8 nucleotides agree with TRBD1. The junction had 3 bases not matched to a gene; V was cut back by 0 bases and J by 0 bases. CDR1 and CDR2 from the germline V gene are MNHNS and SASEGT. CDR3 length: 17 residues. The CDR3, as DNA: TGTGCCAGCAGTGAAGCCCGACAGGGGCCAACTAATGAAAAACTGTTTTTT. Translation gives CASSEARQGPTNEKLFF.

The chain employs TRBV29-1 and TRBJ2-7; 7 nucleotides align to TRBD1. Per germline, CDR1 SQVTM and CDR2 ANQGSEA. The CDR3 spans 14 residues. Trimming removed 4 bases from V and 0 bases from J; junction bases left unmatched: 6. CDR3 nucleotide sequence: TGCAGCGTTGGAGGGGGCCCCATCTCCTACGAGCAGTACTTC. Its protein product is CSVGGGPISYEQYF.

J is TRBJ2-7 and V is TRBV18, with D perhaps TRBD1 or TRBD2 (5 bases each). Trimming took off 3 bases at V and 2 bases at J, with 23 bases between the two ends. The CDR3 totals 18 residues. Germline CDR1 KGHSH, CDR2 LQKENI. CDR3 in DNA: TGTGCCAGCTCACCTATGCTTGACCGGGACCGAAGACCCTACGAGCAGTACTTC. Its translation: CASSPMLDRDRRPYEQYF.